Below, 15 T cell receptor beta chains from the same sample are listed, as sequenced in a study of CD8+CD57+ T cells in acquired aplastic anemia (dated by TCRdb to the late 2010s). TCRdb shows the sequencer as Illumina HiSeq 2000. Genomic DNA was used as template for profiling of TCR beta VDJ combinations and CDR3 sequences. TCRdb reworked the public reads: Q25 trimming with fastp, MiXCR clone assembly, productive beta chains retained. Rows are unified per CDR3 protein, each entry keeping the most common DNA and genes. The sample profile shows around 200,000 distinct CDR3 sequences; roughly half of them were found once. The top ten clones comprise 16% of the sample. Sequenced sample: sorted CD4+, CD8+, or CD8+CD57+ T cells (not recorded which) from PBMCs. The receptors originated from a human donor in good health, serving as a control.

The rearrangement joins TRBV5-1 to TRBJ2-1; 8 bases agree with TRBD2. Trimming cost V 6 bases and J 3 bases; bases outside gene matches: 8. CDR1 and CDR2 from the germline V gene are SGHRS and YFSETQ. The length of the CDR3 is 15 residues. CDR3 nucleotides: TGCGCCAGCACCCTATCCGGGGGGGACTACAATGAGCAGTTCTTC. Translating gives CASTLSGGDYNEQFF.

Here the CDR3 reads CASSFSGEETQYF. CDR3 DNA sequence: TGTGCCAGCAGCTTCAGTGGAGAAGAGACCCAGTACTTC. The V and J genes are TRBV7-7 and TRBJ2-5; no definite D call. The CDR3 loop spans 13 amino acids. Trimming cost V 3 bases and J 3 bases, with 8 bases left between them. Germline values: CDR1 SSHAT, CDR2 FNYEAQ (reference sequence). The full variable domain, in which reference TRBV7-7 and TRBJ2-5 provide the parts outside the CDR3, is GAGVSQSPRYKVTKRGQDVTLRCDPISSHATLYWYQQALGQGPEFLTYFNYEAQPDKSGLPSDRFSAERPEGSISTLTIQRTEQRDSAMYRCASSFSGEETQYFGPGTRLLVL.

The J gene is TRBJ2-3, the V gene TRBV20-1, with 12 bases identical to TRBD2. The CDR3 has 15 amino acids. J lost 4 bases, V lost 3 bases, and 5 bases had no gene match. Germline values: CDR1 DFQATT, CDR2 SNEGSKA (reference sequence). The CDR3 DNA reads TGCAGTGCTAGGCAACTAGCGGGGGGCCCAGATACGCAGTATTTT. Translating it yields CSARQLAGGPDTQYF.

The genes are TRBV10-3 and TRBJ1-1; TRBD1 is a possible D gene (5 bases). Trimming stripped 10 bases from V and 1 base from J, with 16 bases between. CDR1 ENHRY and CDR2 SYGVKD come from the germline V gene. This CDR3 has 14 residues. The CDR3 is CATLDGQGNTEAFF. The CDR3 DNA reads TGTGCCACCCTTGACGGGCAGGGGAACACTGAAGCTTTCTTT.

The rearrangement uses TRBV7-8 and TRBJ2-5, with TRBD2 matching over 13 bases. This CDR3 has 15 amino acids. The V gene's germline CDR1 is SGHVS and CDR2 FQNEAQ. V lost 5 bases to trimming and J lost 7 bases; unmatched junction nucleotides: 7. CDR3 DNA sequence: TGTGCCAGCAGCCCACTAGCGGGGGGGCTGGTGACCCAGTACTTC. Translation gives CASSPLAGGLVTQYF.

The chain has TRBV20-1 and TRBJ2-3; no clear D. Germline V gives CDR1 DFQATT, CDR2 SNEGSKA (reference sequence). This CDR3 has 13 residues. V dropped 7 bases and J dropped 0 bases, with 11 bases sitting between them. The CDR3 coding sequence is TGCAGTGGCCCTCGAGAGAGCACAGATACGCAGTATTTT. It is translated as CSGPRESTDTQYF.

This chain links TRBV10-3 with TRBJ2-5; perhaps TRBD1 as D (5 bases). The CDR3 consists of 15 residues. Germline values: CDR1 ENHRY, CDR2 SYGVKD. V shed 0 bases and J shed 2 bases, with 10 bases lying between them. The CDR3: CAISESLGDQETQYF. In DNA form, the CDR3 reads TGTGCCATCAGTGAGTCCTTAGGGGATCAAGAGACCCAGTACTTC.

This clonotype has a handful of counts. V and J are TRBV19 and TRBJ2-7; D is perhaps TRBD2 (5 bases). CDR3 length: 13 amino acids. V was cut by 6 bases and J by 2 bases, with 11 bases left in between. CDR1 is LNHDA, CDR2 SQIVND, per germline (reference sequence). The CDR3 sequence is CASREAATYEQYF. CDR3 DNA sequence: TGTGCCAGTAGGGAGGCAGCGACCTACGAGCAGTACTTC.

The J gene is TRBJ1-1, the V gene TRBV19, with D possibly matching TRBD1 (6 bases). The V end lost 3 bases, the J end lost 5 bases, and 16 bases lay between the germline ends. CDR1 is LNHDA and CDR2 is SQIVND in the germline V gene (reference sequence). The CDR3 length is 15 residues. DNA for the CDR3: TGTGCCAGTAGTATTAGGACAGCCGCGAGGACTGAAGCTTTCTTT. This gives the protein CASSIRTAARTEAFF.

The chain employs TRBV2 and TRBJ2-7; tentatively, D is TRBD2 (6 bases). Germline CDR1 and CDR2: SNHLY and FYNNEI. V lost 11 bases and J 6 bases, leaving 17 bases between the germline ends. The CDR3 has 12 residues. The DNA of the CDR3 is TGTGCCTGGCGGAGGGGTTTGGGCGAGCAGTACTTC. This translates into CAWRRGLGEQYF.

A few counts support this clonotype. This chain joins TRBV2 and TRBJ1-5; TRBD1 is a possible D gene (6 bases). The CDR3 runs 18 residues. V was cut by 5 bases and J by 6 bases, with 26 bases left in between. Germline CDR1 is SNHLY and CDR2 is FYNNEI. CDR3 protein: CASSLYYEGERPGQPQHF. As DNA, the CDR3 is TGTGCCAGCAGTTTATACTACGAGGGGGAGCGGCCCGGTCAGCCCCAGCATTTT.

This sequence joins TRBV20-1 and TRBJ2-3; no reliable D call. The CDR3 runs 12 residues. V was trimmed by 0 bases and J by 4 bases, leaving 5 bases between them. Germline CDR1 and CDR2: DFQATT and SNEGSKA (reference sequence). CDR3 residues: CSARDDPDTQYF. The CDR3 DNA follows: TGCAGTGCTAGAGATGATCCAGATACGCAGTATTTT.

This clonotype has ten or more counts. The genes are TRBV20-1 and TRBJ2-6; D perhaps matches TRBD1 (5 bases). CDR3 length: 15 amino acids. Trimming cost V 1 base and J 0 bases, with 7 bases left between them. Germline CDR1 and CDR2: DFQATT and SNEGSKA (reference sequence). CDR3 bases: TGCAGTGCTAGAGGGACAACCTCTGGGGCCAACGTCCTGACTTTC. It translates to CSARGTTSGANVLTF.

Concerning this clonotype: An end of the junction does not agree with germline; a read error may underlie this. This chain links TRBV5-1 with TRBJ1-2; tentative D call: TRBD1 (6 bases). The CDR3 spans 15 residues. Germline-derived CDR1 and CDR2 are SGHRS and YFSETQ. The CDR3 here is CASNSSYRADYGYTF. The CDR3 DNA is TGCGCCAGCAACTCCTCCTACAGGGCGGACTACGGCTACACCTTC.

This chain uses TRBV7-2 with TRBJ2-6; tentatively, D is TRBD2 (6 bases). V gave up 6 bases and J gave up 2 bases, with 17 bases separating them. The germline V gene has CDR1 SGHTA and CDR2 FQGNSA. The CDR3 is 17 residues long. The CDR3 DNA follows: TGTGCCAGCAGACCGGGCCCCGGGAGCACTGGGGCCAACGTCCTGACTTTC. Protein sequence: CASRPGPGSTGANVLTF.